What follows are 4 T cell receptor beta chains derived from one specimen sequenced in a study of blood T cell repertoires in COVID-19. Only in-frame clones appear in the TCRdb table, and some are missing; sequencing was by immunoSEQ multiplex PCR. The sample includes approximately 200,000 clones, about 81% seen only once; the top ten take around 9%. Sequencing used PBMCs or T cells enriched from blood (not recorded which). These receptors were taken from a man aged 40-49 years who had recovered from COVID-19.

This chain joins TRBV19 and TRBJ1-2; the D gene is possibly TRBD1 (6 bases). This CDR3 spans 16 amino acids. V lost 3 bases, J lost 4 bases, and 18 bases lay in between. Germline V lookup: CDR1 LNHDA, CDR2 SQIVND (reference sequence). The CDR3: CASSIGGQPPTYGYTF. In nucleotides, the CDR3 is TGTGCCAGTAGTATTGGTGGACAGCCGCCTACCTATGGCTACACCTTC.

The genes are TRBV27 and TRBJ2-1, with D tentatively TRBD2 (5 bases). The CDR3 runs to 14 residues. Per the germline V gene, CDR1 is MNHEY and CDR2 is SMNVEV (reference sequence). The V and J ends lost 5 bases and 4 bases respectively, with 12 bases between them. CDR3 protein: CASSQDFGYNEQFF. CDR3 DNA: TGTGCCAGCAGTCAGGACTTCGGGTACAATGAGCAGTTCTTC.

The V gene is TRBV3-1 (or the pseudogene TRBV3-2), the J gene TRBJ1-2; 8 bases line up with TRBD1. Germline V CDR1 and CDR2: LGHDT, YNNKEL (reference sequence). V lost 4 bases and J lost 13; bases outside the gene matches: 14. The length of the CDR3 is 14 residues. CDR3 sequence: CASSLGQGRRFFTF. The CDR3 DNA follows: TGTGCCAGCAGCCTTGGACAGGGACGGAGGTTCTTCACCTTC.

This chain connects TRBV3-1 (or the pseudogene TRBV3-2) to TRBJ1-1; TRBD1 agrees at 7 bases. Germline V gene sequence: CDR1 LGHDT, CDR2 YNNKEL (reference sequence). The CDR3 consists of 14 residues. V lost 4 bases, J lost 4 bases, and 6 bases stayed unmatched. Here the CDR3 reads CASSPRTGGTEAFF. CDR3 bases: TGTGCCAGCAGCCCCCGGACAGGCGGCACTGAAGCTTTCTTT.